There are many counts of the clone carrying this TCR beta chain. This specimen belongs to a study of T-cell memory formation after mild COVID-19. TCRdb called the 5' RACE reads again in MiXCR, with one record for every CDR3 protein. The sample records 250,000 to 400,000 distinct CDR3 sequences, about 13% being singletons. The germline V gene has CDR1 KGHSH and CDR2 LQKENI. The germline V and J ends were trimmed by 8 bases and 4 bases, with 9 bases remaining between them. The CDR3 totals 12 residues. Sequencing input: PBMCs or a T cell subset sorted from them (not recorded which). The receptor's source is a man in his late teens or twenties who had mild COVID-19 (a few samples of this study predate the infection). Cell type and time point are not known. The chain joins TRBV18 to TRBJ2-1, with D hard to call. Here the CDR3 DNA reads TGTGCCAGCAGTCGAGGATACAATGAGCAGTTCTTC. It encodes CASSRGYNEQFF.